A selection of T cell receptor beta chains follows, all from one sample in a study of graft-versus-host responses after intestinal transplantation. Which antigens these TCRs recognize remains unknown. Measured with immunoSEQ multiplex PCR; TCRdb has only the in-frame clones, and not every one. This repertoire shows approximately 99,000 clones, around 92% found once; its top ten account for roughly 0.2%. Specimen: unstimulated CD4+ T cells sorted from spleen or lymph node cells, collected before transplant. The source of these receptors is a human donor who was the organ donor for an intestinal transplant. Both conserved end residues are part of each CDR3. D genes are given only for firm matches. Clone size is stated in some rows and not others, as once, few, many or a class when expanded.

>14|few|-|TRBJ1-1|TRBV5-1
TGCGCCAGCAGCTTGGGACCAGGGAACACTGAAGCTTTCTTT
CASSLGPGNTEAFF
>13|-|-|TRBJ1-2|TRBV6-5
TGTGCCAGCAGTTACACCGGGGTCTATGGCTACACCTTC
CASSYTGVYGYTF
>16|-|-|TRBJ2-7|TRBV5-1
TGCGCCAGCAGCTTAAACGGGGCCGGGACAACCTACGAGCAGTACTTC
CASSLNGAGTTYEQYF
>19|-|-|TRBJ1-6|TRBV27
TGTGCCAGCAGTCCGCTCGGGGGACTATGGGGGACCTATAATTCACCCCTCCACTTT
CASSPLGGLWGTYNSPLHF
>16|few|TRBD2|TRBJ2-3|TRBV5-4
TGTGCCAGCAGCCGAAGCGGGGGCCTATTCACAGATACGCAGTATTTT
CASSRSGGLFTDTQYF
>13|-|-|TRBJ2-2|TRBV27
TGTGCCAGCAGGCAGGTCCCTACCGGGGAGCTGTTTTTT
CASRQVPTGELFF
>15|once|TRBD2|TRBJ2-7|TRBV11-2
TGTGCCAGCAGCTTGAGCGGGGGGCTTCTGTACGAGCAGTACTTC
CASSLSGGLLYEQYF
>12|-|-|TRBJ2-7|TRBV7-2
TGTGCCAGCAGCGGAACAGGGTACGAGCAGTACTTC
CASSGTGYEQYF
>12|-|TRBD2|TRBJ2-7|TRBV19
TGTGCCAGTAGGAGCGGGGGCAGCGAGCAGTACTTC
CASRSGGSEQYF
>16|-|-|TRBJ1-5|TRBV4-2
TGTGCCAGCAGCCAAGGGGAGGGGTCCTACAATCAGCCCCAGCATTTT
CASSQGEGSYNQPQHF
>15|-|TRBD2|TRBJ2-1|TRBV19
TGTGCCAGTAGTATAGCGGGGGGGGACTACAATGAGCAGTTCTTC
CASSIAGGDYNEQFF
>17|-|TRBD1|TRBJ1-2|TRBV4-2
TGTGCCAGCAGCCAAGATGGGGACAGGAGTTATAACTATGGCTACACCTTC
CASSQDGDRSYNYGYTF
>16|-|TRBD1|TRBJ2-7|TRBV7-3
TGTGCCAGCAGCTTAACGCCAGGACAGGGCGCCTACGAGCAGTACTTC
CASSLTPGQGAYEQYF
>15|-|TRBD1|TRBJ2-7|TRBV29-1
TGCAGCGTTCTTATACCGAGACAGGGAACCTACGAGCAGTACTTC
CSVLIPRQGTYEQYF
>16|-|TRBD1|TRBJ2-7|TRBV14
TGTGCCAGCAGCGAAAAACCGGGACAGGGTACGTACGAGCAGTACTTC
CASSEKPGQGTYEQYF